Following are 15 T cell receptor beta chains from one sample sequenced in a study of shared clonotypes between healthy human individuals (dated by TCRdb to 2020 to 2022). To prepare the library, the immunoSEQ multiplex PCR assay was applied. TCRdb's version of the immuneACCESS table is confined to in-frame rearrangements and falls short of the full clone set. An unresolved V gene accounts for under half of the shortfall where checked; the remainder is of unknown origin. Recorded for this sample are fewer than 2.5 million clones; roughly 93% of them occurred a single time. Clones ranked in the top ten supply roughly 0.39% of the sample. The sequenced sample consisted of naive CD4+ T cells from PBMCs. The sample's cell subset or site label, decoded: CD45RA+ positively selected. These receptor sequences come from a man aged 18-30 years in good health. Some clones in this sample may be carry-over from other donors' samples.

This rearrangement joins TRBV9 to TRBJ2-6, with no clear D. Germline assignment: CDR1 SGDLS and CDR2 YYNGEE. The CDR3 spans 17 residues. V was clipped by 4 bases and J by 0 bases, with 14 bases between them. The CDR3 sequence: CASSSRGRSSGANVLTF. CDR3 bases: TGTGCCAGCAGCAGCCGCGGACGGTCCTCTGGGGCCAACGTCCTGACTTTC.

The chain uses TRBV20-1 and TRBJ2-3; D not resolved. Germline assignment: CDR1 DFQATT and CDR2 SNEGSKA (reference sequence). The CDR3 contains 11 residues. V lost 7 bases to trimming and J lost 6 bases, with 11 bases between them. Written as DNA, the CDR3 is TGCAGTGAGACCTTTGGGGATACGCAGTATTTT. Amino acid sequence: CSETFGDTQYF.

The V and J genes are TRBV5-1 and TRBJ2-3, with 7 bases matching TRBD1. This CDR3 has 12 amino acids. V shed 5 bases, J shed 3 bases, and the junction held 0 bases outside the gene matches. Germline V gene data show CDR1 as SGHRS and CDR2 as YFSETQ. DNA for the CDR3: TGCGCCAGCAGGACAGGGACAGATACGCAGTATTTT. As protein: CASRTGTDTQYF.

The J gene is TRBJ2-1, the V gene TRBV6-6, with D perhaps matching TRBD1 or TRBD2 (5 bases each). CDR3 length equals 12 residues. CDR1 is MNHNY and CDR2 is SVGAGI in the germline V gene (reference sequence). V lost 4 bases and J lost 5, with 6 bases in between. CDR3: CASSWGNNEQFF. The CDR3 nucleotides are TGTGCCAGCAGTTGGGGGAACAATGAGCAGTTCTTC.

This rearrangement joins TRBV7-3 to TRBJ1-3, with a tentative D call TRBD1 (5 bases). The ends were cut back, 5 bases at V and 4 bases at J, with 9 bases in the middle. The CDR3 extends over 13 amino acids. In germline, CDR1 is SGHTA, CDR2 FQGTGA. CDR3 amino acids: CASSPRGGNTIYF. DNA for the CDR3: TGTGCCAGCAGCCCCCGGGGGGGAAACACCATATATTTT.

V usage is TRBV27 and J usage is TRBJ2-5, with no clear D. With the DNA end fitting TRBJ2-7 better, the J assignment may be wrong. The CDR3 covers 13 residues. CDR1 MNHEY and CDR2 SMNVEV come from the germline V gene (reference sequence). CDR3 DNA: TGTGCCAGCAGTCCGTCCCTCTCCTACGAGCAGTACTTC. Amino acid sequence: CASSPSLSYEQYF.

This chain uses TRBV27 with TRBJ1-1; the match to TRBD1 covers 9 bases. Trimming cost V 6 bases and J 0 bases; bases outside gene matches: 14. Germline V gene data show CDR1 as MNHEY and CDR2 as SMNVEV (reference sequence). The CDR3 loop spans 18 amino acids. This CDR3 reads CASRKTRDRALMNTEAFF. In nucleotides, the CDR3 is TGTGCCAGCAGAAAAACGCGGGACAGGGCCCTGATGAACACTGAAGCTTTCTTT.

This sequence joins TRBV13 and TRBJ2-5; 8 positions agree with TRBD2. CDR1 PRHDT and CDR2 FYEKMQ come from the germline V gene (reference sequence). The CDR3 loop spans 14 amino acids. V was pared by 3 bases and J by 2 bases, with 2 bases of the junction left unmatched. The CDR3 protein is CASSFSGGQETQYF. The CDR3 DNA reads TGTGCCAGCAGCTTTTCGGGGGGGCAAGAGACCCAGTACTTC.

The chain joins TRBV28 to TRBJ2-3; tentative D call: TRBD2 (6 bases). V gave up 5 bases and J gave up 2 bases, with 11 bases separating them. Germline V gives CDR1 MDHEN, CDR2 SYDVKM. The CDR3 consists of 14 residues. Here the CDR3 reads CASSPRGSTDTQYF. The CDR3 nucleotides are TGTGCCAGCAGTCCCCGGGGGTCCACAGATACGCAGTATTTT.

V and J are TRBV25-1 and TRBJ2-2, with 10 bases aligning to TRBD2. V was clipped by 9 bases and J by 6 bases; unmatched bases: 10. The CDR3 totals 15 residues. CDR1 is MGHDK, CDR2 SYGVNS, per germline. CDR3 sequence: CASRHSGTSAGELFF. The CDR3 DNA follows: TGTGCCAGTCGGCATTCCGGGACTAGCGCCGGGGAGCTGTTTTTT. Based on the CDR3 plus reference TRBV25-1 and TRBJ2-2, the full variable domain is EADIYQTPRYLVIGTGKKITLECSQTMGHDKMYWYQQDPGMELHLIHYSYGVNSTEKGDLSSESTVSRIRTEHFPLTLESARPSHTSQYLCASRHSGTSAGELFFGEGSRLTVL.

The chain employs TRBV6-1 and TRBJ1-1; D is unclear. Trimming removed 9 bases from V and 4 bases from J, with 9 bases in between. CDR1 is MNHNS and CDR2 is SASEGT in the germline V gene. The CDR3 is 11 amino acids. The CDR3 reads CASSPGTEAFF. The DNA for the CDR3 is TGTGCCAGTAGCCCCGGCACTGAAGCTTTCTTT.

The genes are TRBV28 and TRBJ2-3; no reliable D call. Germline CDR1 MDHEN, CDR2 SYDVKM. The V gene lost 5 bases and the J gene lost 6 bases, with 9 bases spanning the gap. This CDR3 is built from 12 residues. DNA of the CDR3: TGTGCCAGCAGTCCCCCGAGCGATACGCAGTATTTT. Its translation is CASSPPSDTQYF.

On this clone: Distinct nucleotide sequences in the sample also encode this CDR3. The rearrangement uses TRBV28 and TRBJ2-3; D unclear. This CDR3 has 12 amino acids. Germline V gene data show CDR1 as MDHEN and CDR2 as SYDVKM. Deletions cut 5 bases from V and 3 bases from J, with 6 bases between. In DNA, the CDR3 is TGTGCCAGCAGTCCCATTACAGATACGCAGTATTTT. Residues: CASSPITDTQYF.

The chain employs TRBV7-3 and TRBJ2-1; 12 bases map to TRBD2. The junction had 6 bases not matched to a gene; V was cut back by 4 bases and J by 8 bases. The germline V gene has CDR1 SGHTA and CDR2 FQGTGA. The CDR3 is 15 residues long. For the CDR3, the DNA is TGTGCCAGCAGCTCTGGGACTAGCGGGTGGGATGAGCAGTTCTTC. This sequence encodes CASSSGTSGWDEQFF.

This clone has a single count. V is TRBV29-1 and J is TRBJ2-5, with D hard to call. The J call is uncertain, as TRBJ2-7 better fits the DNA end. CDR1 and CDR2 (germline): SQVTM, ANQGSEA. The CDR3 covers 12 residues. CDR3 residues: CSVDTGTYEQYF. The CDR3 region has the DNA TGCAGCGTTGATACCGGAACCTACGAGCAGTACTTC.